A selection of T cell receptor beta chains follows, all from one sample in a study of T cell repertoires in aging, cancer and after chemotherapy. TCRdb re-called the multiplex PCR reads with MiXCR, one entry per CDR3 protein. The table lists approximately 3,000 distinct CDR3 sequences, less than 25% of them singletons. Sequencing was done on a sample of blood. The receptors stem from a human donor with a solid tumor. The CDR3 runs from the conserved cysteine through the conserved F or W.

CDR3aa | j_gene | v_gene
CASSLRTGESQHF | TRBJ1-5 | TRBV5-1
CASTSSLSYNSPLHF | TRBJ1-6 | TRBV7-2
CASSFGGGDYEQYF | TRBJ2-7 | TRBV27
CASRPQGLEQYF | TRBJ2-7 | TRBV2
CASSLDRTSNQPQHF | TRBJ1-5 | TRBV7-6
CASSFRGDTQYF | TRBJ2-3 | TRBV7-2
CASSRGQSYNEQFF | TRBJ2-1 | TRBV7-2
CASSLVQGARTGELFF | TRBJ2-2 | TRBV11-3
CASEDGKGSYTEAFF | TRBJ1-1 | TRBV6-1
CASSLGLAGGLVTGELFF | TRBJ2-2 | TRBV7-6
CASSLELTGSLPQHF | TRBJ1-5 | TRBV5-5
CASSLMQENTEAFF | TRBJ1-1 | TRBV12-3/TRBV12-4
CATSRDGGAGTDTQYF | TRBJ2-3 | TRBV15
CSAGSGTGGFGYTF | TRBJ1-2 | TRBV20-1
CASGTRPNTGELFF | TRBJ2-2 | TRBV5-1
CASSLIGGNQPQHF | TRBJ1-5 | TRBV6-2/TRBV6-3
CASSVVAGGPGGTDTQYF | TRBJ2-3 | TRBV9
CASSKFLYRGLSGNTIYF | TRBJ1-3 | TRBV21-1
CASSQEAQGALIRTGELFF | TRBJ2-2 | TRBV4-2
CASSLASGLGQETQYF | TRBJ2-5 | TRBV7-7
CASSLGRGGGWGTDTQYF | TRBJ2-3 | TRBV7-2
CASSPTIRTGDTEAFF | TRBJ1-1 | TRBV7-9
CSAGTGDSPLHF | TRBJ1-6 | TRBV20-1
CASGTSGGQYNEQFF | TRBJ2-1 | TRBV7-2
CASSPRAGGAGATEAFF | TRBJ1-1 | TRBV6-2/TRBV6-3
CASSEGRFVTEAFF | TRBJ1-1 | TRBV10-1
CASSIRTTGLAEQYF | TRBJ2-7 | TRBV12-3/TRBV12-4
CASSSPGTSGGQYNEQFF | TRBJ2-1 | TRBV7-2
CSAPRRGQETQYF | TRBJ2-5 | TRBV20-1
CASSIAGDRETDTQYF | TRBJ2-3 | TRBV19
CASSEARFRADYGYTF | TRBJ1-2 | TRBV6-5
CASSRSLNTEAFF | TRBJ1-1 | TRBV19
CASSFGFEAFF | TRBJ1-1 | TRBV19
CASSIIRDRGDGANTEAFF | TRBJ1-1 | TRBV19
CASSVGPGQYGYTF | TRBJ1-2 | TRBV5-4
CASESGGAYNEQFF | TRBJ2-1 | TRBV12-5
CASSSSDRLTGELFF | TRBJ2-2 | TRBV6-2/TRBV6-3
CASRTRDRGHEQYF | TRBJ2-7 | TRBV6-5
CASSLPDSPNQPQHF | TRBJ1-5 | TRBV5-1
CASSSPDKGATEAFF | TRBJ1-1 | TRBV7-9
CASSYSEDRGPGNTIYF | TRBJ1-3 | TRBV6-5
CASRLTGTGNSPLHF | TRBJ1-6 | TRBV5-6
CASRGQGAFREQYF | TRBJ2-7 | TRBV25-1
CASSYIGYGYTF | TRBJ1-2 | TRBV6-2/TRBV6-3
CASSSNLAGGRVETQYF | TRBJ2-5 | TRBV5-4
CAWCPSGVGSEAFF | TRBJ1-1 | TRBV30
CASSEAAGGYYEQYF | TRBJ2-7 | TRBV6-1
CSAGYYEQYF | TRBJ2-7 | TRBV20-1
CASSVGRGGTEAFF | TRBJ1-1 | TRBV4-3
CASSHQRGGYTF | TRBJ1-2 | TRBV19